This T cell receptor (beta chain) was identified in a study of beta chain features in type 1 diabetes. About the research overall: Sorted cell examination encompassed approximately 110 million cells across all samples.

J gave up 0 bases and V 6 bases, and 4 bases lay outside the gene matches. This CDR3 has 14 residues. Note on this clone: Its specificity is unknown.

Blood was collected once per donor into heparin, averaging around 0.11 L. Findings of the study overall: Researchers caution that PCR might favor shorter templates, equally among patients and controls.

The investigators reverse transcribed all of the isolated RNA, so they sequenced expressed TCRB transcripts. About 3.6 million reads was the average for naive, central memory and regulatory T cell samples. Clones were read by immunoSEQ multiplex PCR, and TCRdb kept only the in-frame ones, dropping some. The sample has under 950,000 clones, 15% to 20% seen once. Sequences were obtained from naive CD4+ T cells from blood. The chain joins TRBV23-1 to TRBJ1-1; 7 bases are shared with TRBD1. TRBV23-1 carries the ORF label, with uncertain function. This sequence was found in a woman under 30 in good health. The CDR3 nucleotides read TGCGCCAGCAGCCTGACAGGGATGAACACTGAAGCTTTCTTT. This gives the protein CASSLTGMNTEAFF.